These 24 T cell receptor beta chains were sequenced from one sample in a study of T cells in Graves' hyperthyroidism and ophthalmopathy. Using RNA transcripts as the source, TCR beta CDR3 regions were amplified. HTBI primers were the set used in a first-round RT-PCR of the TCR CDR3. From the multiplex PCR reads, TCRdb called clonotypes with MiXCR, one entry per CDR3 protein. This table holds over 400,000 distinct CDR3 sequences, 22% found once. The sequenced sample consisted of blood. All receptors come from a woman aged 70-85 years with Graves' ophthalmopathy.

At least ten counts were recorded for this clonotype. The genes are TRBV12-3 or TRBV12-4 and TRBJ2-7; maybe TRBD2 (5 bases). The CDR3 spans 14 residues. V was cut by 5 bases and J by 0 bases, with 11 bases left in between. CDR3 protein: CASSHPGISYEQYF. In DNA, the CDR3 is TGTGCCAGCAGTCACCCGGGAATCTCCTACGAGCAGTACTTC.

The chain recombines TRBV13 with TRBJ2-3, with D perhaps matching TRBD1 (5 bases). Germline loops: CDR1 PRHDT, CDR2 FYEKMQ (reference sequence). V lost 4 bases to trimming and J lost 4 bases, with 15 bases between them. The CDR3 has 15 amino acids. The CDR3 sequence is CASSSSRVGSDTQYF. CDR3 bases: TGTGCCAGCAGCTCCTCCAGGGTGGGTTCAGATACGCAGTATTTT.

This clonotype turned up a few times. The CDR3 reads CASSQGHFSSGNTIYF. The CDR3 DNA reads TGTGCCAGCAGCCAAGGACATTTCAGCTCTGGAAACACCATATATTTT. The chain has TRBV3-1 and TRBJ1-3; D is undetermined. The CDR3 spans 16 residues. V lost 1 base to trimming and J lost 0 bases, with 10 bases between them. Germline assignment: CDR1 LGHDT and CDR2 YNNKEL (reference sequence).

This clonotype was picked up many times. This chain links TRBV7-2 with TRBJ2-5; 11 bases agree with TRBD1. Germline assignment: CDR1 SGHTA and CDR2 FQGNSA. After removal of 1 base from V and 5 bases from J, the junction contained 0 bases not matched to a gene. This CDR3 contains 14 residues. CDR3 loop: CASSLGTGGETQYF. In nucleotides, the CDR3 is TGTGCCAGCAGCTTAGGGACAGGGGGCGAGACCCAGTACTTC.

The rearrangement uses TRBV7-3 and TRBJ2-2, with D maybe TRBD1 (6 bases). V was trimmed by 6 bases and J by 2 bases, leaving 16 bases between them. Germline CDR1 is SGHTA and CDR2 is FQGTGA. This CDR3 region has 16 residues. The CDR3 spells CASSSTGYGNTGELFF. The CDR3 DNA reads TGTGCCAGCAGTTCTACAGGGTATGGTAACACCGGGGAGCTGTTTTTT.

The chain combines TRBV4-1 with TRBJ2-1; 10 nucleotides match TRBD2. Germline values: CDR1 MGHRA, CDR2 YSYEKL. V was clipped by 3 bases and J by 4 bases; unmatched bases: 3. CDR3 size: 15 residues. CDR3 in amino acids: CASSHTSGIYNEQFF. For the CDR3, the DNA is TGCGCCAGCAGCCACACTAGCGGGATATACAATGAGCAGTTCTTC.

The rearrangement uses TRBV20-1 and TRBJ1-2; 7 bases line up with TRBD1. V lost 4 bases and J lost 7; bases outside the gene matches: 9. From germline, CDR1 is DFQATT and CDR2 SNEGSKA (reference sequence). The CDR3 loop spans 13 amino acids. The CDR3 nucleotides read TGCAGTGCTAACAACCCCCGGGACAGTGGCTACACCTTC. Translating it yields CSANNPRDSGYTF.

The chain couples TRBV6-1 to TRBJ2-1; 12 bases map to TRBD2. CDR1 is MNHNS, CDR2 SASEGT, per germline. The CDR3 length is 14 residues. J gave up 9 bases and V 4 bases, and 4 bases lay outside the gene matches. CDR3 amino acids: CASSGLAGEGEQFF. The CDR3, as DNA: TGTGCCAGCAGTGGACTAGCGGGAGAGGGTGAGCAGTTCTTC.

This clonotype was seen a few times. This chain links TRBV11-2 with TRBJ2-4, with TRBD2 matching over 11 bases. Germline-derived CDR1 and CDR2 are SGHAT and FQNNGV. The CDR3 runs 15 residues. V shed 3 bases, J shed 6 bases, and the junction held 4 bases outside the gene matches. The CDR3 sequence is CASSLLGLAGNIQYF. CDR3 sequence (DNA): TGTGCCAGCAGCTTGTTAGGACTAGCGGGAAACATTCAGTACTTC.

This clonotype was counted many times. The chain recombines TRBV28 with TRBJ2-3; 8 bases fit TRBD1. Trimming at V came to 5 bases and at J to 4 bases, leaving 8 bases not matched to a gene. The CDR3 runs 15 residues. Germline V lookup: CDR1 MDHEN, CDR2 SYDVKM. CDR3 amino acids: CASSRSGTGSDTQYF. As DNA, the CDR3 is TGTGCCAGCAGTAGATCCGGGACAGGCTCAGATACGCAGTATTTT.

This clonotype was observed many times. This chain connects TRBV7-2 to TRBJ1-6, with D perhaps TRBD1 (6 bases). Per the germline V gene, CDR1 is SGHTA and CDR2 is FQGNSA. The CDR3 is 15 residues long. The ends were cut back, 0 bases at V and 7 bases at J, with 10 bases in the middle. CDR3 sequence reads: CASSLAGGRNSPLHF. CDR3 DNA: TGTGCCAGCAGCTTAGCGGGGGGCCGGAATTCACCCCTCCACTTT.

This clonotype was counted ten times or more. The CDR3 loop is CASSTVDTQYF. The CDR3 nucleotides are TGTGCCAGCAGCACGGTGGATACGCAGTATTTT. The gene calls are TRBV11-2 and TRBJ2-3; D is ambiguous. The CDR3 is 11 amino acids. Germline-derived CDR1 and CDR2 are SGHAT and FQNNGV. V gave up 5 bases and J gave up 6 bases, with 6 bases separating them.

This clonotype has ten or more counts. The chain is built from TRBV2 and TRBJ2-3, with D perhaps matching TRBD2 (6 bases). Trimming removed 5 bases at V and 5 bases at J, with 11 bases between. The CDR3 spans 13 residues. Germline V gene data show CDR1 as SNHLY and CDR2 as FYNNEI. CDR3 nucleotide sequence: TGTGCCAGCAGTCGGGAGACGGGAGATACGCAGTATTTT. Its translation: CASSRETGDTQYF.

This clonotype was seen only a few times. The CDR3 reads CASIPGQGITRGGYTF. CDR3 nucleotide sequence: TGTGCATCTATACCGGGACAGGGCATAACTAGAGGTGGCTACACCTTC. The rearrangement uses TRBV2 and TRBJ1-2, with 9 bases identical to TRBD1. The germline CDR1 and CDR2 sequences are SNHLY and FYNNEI. This CDR3 contains 16 residues.

This clonotype was seen ten or more times. This chain links TRBV20-1 with TRBJ2-1; possibly TRBD1 or TRBD2 for D (5 bases each). Looked up from germline, CDR1 is DFQATT and CDR2 is SNEGSKA (reference sequence). This CDR3 contains 15 residues. Between the trimmed V and J ends, which lost 6 bases and 1 base, there was a span of 16 bases. The CDR3 reads CSARGDSRSYNEQFF. CDR3 coding DNA: TGCAGTGCACGAGGGGATTCCAGGTCCTACAATGAGCAGTTCTTC.

The chain links TRBV7-3 to TRBJ2-2, with unresolved D. Germline V gene lookup returns CDR1 SGHTA and CDR2 FQGTGA. The V and J ends lost 1 base and 5 bases respectively, with 11 bases between them. CDR3 length: 15 amino acids. CDR3 DNA sequence: TGTGCCAGCAGCTTAATTGGGCAGGAGACCGGGGAGCTGTTTTTT. Its translation is CASSLIGQETGELFF.

Of note for this clonotype: It may be a read error: a sequence one base away is much more abundant. The genes are TRBV12-3 or TRBV12-4 and TRBJ2-7; a possible D gene is TRBD2 (5 bases). The CDR3 length is 15 residues. The CDR3 loop is CASSLRGSGSYEQHF. The CDR3 DNA is TGTGCCAGCAGCCTCCGAGGGAGTGGGTCCTACGAGCAGCACTTC.

V is TRBV10-1 and J is TRBJ2-5; tentatively, D is TRBD2 (6 bases). V lost 0 bases to trimming and J lost 5 bases, with 10 bases between them. CDR3 length: 14 amino acids. CDR1 is WNHNN and CDR2 is SYGVQD in the germline V gene (reference sequence). The CDR3 bases are TGCGCCAGCAGTGAGTCGGGCCGGGGGGAGACCCAGTACTTC. Translated: CASSESGRGETQYF.

The chain has TRBV3-1 and TRBJ2-7, with 8 bases fitting TRBD1. V trimming: 0 bases; J trimming: 5 bases; junction bases outside the gene matches: 9. The germline V gene encodes CDR1 LGHDT and CDR2 YNNKEL (reference sequence). The CDR3 length is 16 residues. The CDR3 DNA sequence: TGTGCCAGCAGCCAAGACCCAGGGGGCAGGGGGCACGAGCAGTACTTC. It is translated as CASSQDPGGRGHEQYF.

The rearrangement uses TRBV6-5 and TRBJ1-2; the D is unclear. Per the germline V gene, CDR1 is MNHEY and CDR2 is SVGAGI. The CDR3 has 14 amino acids. V gave up 6 bases and J gave up 10 bases, with 21 bases separating them. The CDR3 sequence is CASSGLAGGPAYTF. Written as DNA, the CDR3 is TGTGCCAGCAGCGGACTAGCGGGAGGGCCCGCCTACACCTTC.

The chain combines TRBV20-1 with TRBJ2-7; a possible D gene is TRBD1 (5 bases). This CDR3 has 13 residues. V was shortened by 6 bases and J by 2 bases, with 14 bases between the two germline ends. Germline lookup yields CDR1 DFQATT and CDR2 SNEGSKA (reference sequence). CDR3 DNA sequence: TGCAGTGCCAACCCGGACATAACCTACGAGCAGTACTTC. Amino acids: CSANPDITYEQYF.

This clonotype was seen a handful of times. This chain joins TRBV19 and TRBJ2-7; TRBD2 matches 12 bases. The junction had 7 bases not matched to a gene; V was cut back by 3 bases and J by 4 bases. Germline CDR1 reads LNHDA; CDR2 reads SQIVND (reference sequence). The CDR3 runs 16 residues. In nucleotides, the CDR3 is TGTGCCAGTAGTATCACTAGCGGGAGGTCCGTGTACGAGCAGTACTTC. Its translation: CASSITSGRSVYEQYF.

On this clonotype: Compared with germline, one end of the junction differs, possibly owing to a read error. The V and J genes are TRBV7-2 and TRBJ2-5, with D perhaps TRBD2 (5 bases). The CDR3 loop spans 13 amino acids. CDR1 and CDR2 (germline): SGHTA, FQGNSA. CDR3 nucleotides: TGTGCCAGCAGCCATACTAGACAAGGGACCCAGTACTTC. Protein sequence: CASSHTRQGTQYF.

V is TRBV19 and J is TRBJ1-1; D remains ambiguous. CDR1 LNHDA and CDR2 SQIVND come from the germline V gene (reference sequence). V gave up 1 base and J gave up 0 bases, with 9 bases separating them. The CDR3 is made up of 15 amino acids. The CDR3 nucleotides are TGTGCCAGTAGTATAGGTGGCGGCATGAACACTGAAGCTTTCTTT. The encoded protein is CASSIGGGMNTEAFF.